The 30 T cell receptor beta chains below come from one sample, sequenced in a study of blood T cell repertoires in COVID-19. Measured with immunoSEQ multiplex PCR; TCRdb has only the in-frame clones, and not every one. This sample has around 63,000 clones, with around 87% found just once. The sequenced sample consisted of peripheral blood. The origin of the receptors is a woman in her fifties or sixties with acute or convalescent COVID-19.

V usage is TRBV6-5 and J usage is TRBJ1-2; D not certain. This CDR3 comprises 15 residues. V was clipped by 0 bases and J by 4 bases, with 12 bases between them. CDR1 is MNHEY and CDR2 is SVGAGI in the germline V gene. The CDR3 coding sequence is TGTGCCAGCAGTTACTCCCGGGAAATGGGCTATGGCTACACCTTC. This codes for CASSYSREMGYGYTF.

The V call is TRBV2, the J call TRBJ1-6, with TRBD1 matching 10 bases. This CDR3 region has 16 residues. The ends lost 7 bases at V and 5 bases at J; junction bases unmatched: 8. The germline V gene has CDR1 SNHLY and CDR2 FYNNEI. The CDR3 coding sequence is TGTGCCAGCATTTGGGACAGGGGTATCAATAATTCACCCCTCCACTTT. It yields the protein CASIWDRGINNSPLHF. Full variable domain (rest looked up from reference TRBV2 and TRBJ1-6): EPEVTQTPSHQVTQMGQEVILRCVPISNHLYFYWYRQILGQKVEFLVSFYNNEISEKSEIFDDQFSVERPDGSNFTLKIRSTKLEDSAMYFCASIWDRGINNSPLHFGNGTRLTVT.

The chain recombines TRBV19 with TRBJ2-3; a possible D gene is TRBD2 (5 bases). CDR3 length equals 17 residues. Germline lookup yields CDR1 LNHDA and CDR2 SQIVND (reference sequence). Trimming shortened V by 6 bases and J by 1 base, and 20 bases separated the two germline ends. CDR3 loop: CASSPRTRAFGTDTQYF. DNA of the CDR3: TGTGCCAGTAGCCCCCGTACGAGGGCATTTGGCACAGATACGCAGTATTTT.

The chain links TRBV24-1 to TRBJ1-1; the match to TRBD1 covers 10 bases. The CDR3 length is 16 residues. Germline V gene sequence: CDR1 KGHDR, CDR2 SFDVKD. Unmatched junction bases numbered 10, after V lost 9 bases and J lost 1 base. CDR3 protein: CATRSGTGAENTEAFF. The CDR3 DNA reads TGTGCCACCCGATCCGGGACAGGGGCCGAGAACACTGAAGCTTTCTTT.

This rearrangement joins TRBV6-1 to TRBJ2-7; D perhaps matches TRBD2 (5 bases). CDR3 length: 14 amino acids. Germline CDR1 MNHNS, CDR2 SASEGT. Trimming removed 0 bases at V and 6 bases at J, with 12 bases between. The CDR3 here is CASSEAGIPGEQYV. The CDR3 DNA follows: TGTGCCAGCAGTGAAGCCGGGATACCGGGCGAGCAGTACGTC.

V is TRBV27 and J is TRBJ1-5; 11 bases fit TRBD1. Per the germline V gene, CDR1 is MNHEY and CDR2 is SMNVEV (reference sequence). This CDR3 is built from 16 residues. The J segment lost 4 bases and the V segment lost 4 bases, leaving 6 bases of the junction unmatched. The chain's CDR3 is CASSSGTGGRNQPQHF. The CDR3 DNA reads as TGTGCCAGCAGTTCGGGGACAGGGGGAAGAAATCAGCCCCAGCATTTT.

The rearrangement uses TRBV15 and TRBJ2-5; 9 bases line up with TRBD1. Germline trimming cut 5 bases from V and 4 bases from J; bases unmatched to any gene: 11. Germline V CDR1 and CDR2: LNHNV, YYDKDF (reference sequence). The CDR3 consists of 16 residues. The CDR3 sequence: CATSDLGQGGGETQYF. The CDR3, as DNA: TGTGCCACCAGCGACTTGGGACAGGGTGGCGGAGAGACCCAGTACTTC.

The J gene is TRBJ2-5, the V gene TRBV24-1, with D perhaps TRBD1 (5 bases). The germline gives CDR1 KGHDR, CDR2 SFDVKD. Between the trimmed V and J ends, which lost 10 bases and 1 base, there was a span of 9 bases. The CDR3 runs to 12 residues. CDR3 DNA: TGTGCCACGCAGGGTGTCCAAGAGACCCAGTACTTC. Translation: CATQGVQETQYF.

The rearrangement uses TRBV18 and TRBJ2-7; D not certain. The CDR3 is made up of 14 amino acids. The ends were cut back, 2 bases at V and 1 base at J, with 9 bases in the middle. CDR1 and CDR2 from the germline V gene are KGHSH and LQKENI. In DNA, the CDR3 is TGTGCCAGCTCACCATCACGAGCGTCCTACGAGCAGTACGTC. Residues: CASSPSRASYEQYV.

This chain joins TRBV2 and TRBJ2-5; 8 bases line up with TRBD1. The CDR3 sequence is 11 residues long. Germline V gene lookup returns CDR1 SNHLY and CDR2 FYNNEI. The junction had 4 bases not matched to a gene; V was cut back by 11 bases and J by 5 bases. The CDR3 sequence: CAGQGGETQYF. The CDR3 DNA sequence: TGTGCCGGACAGGGCGGGGAGACCCAGTACTTC.

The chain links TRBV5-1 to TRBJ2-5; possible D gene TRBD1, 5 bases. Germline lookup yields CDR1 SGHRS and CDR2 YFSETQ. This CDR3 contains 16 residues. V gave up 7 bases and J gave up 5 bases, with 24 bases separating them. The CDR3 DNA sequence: TGCGCCAGCGGCCTTGGGTCAGGGTCACCCTGGGAGACCCAGTACTTC. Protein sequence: CASGLGSGSPWETQYF.

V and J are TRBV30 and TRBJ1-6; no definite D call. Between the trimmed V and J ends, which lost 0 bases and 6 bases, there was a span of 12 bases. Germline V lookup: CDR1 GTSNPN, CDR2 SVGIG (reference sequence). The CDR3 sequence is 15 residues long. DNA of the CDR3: TGTGCCTGGAGTGTACGGGGAGGGCTTAATTCACCCCTCCACTTT. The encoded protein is CAWSVRGGLNSPLHF.

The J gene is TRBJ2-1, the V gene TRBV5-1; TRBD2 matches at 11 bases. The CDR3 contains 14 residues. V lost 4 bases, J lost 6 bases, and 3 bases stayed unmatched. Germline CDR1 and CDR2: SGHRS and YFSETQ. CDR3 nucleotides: TGCGCCAGCAGCCAACTAGCGGGAGCCAATGAGCAGTTCTTC. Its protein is CASSQLAGANEQFF.

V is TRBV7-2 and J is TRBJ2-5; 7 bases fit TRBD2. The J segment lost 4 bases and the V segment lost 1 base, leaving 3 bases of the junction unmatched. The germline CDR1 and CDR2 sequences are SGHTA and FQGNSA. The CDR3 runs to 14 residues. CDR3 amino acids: CASSLVREIETQYF. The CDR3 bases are TGTGCCAGCAGCTTAGTGCGGGAGATAGAGACCCAGTACTTC.

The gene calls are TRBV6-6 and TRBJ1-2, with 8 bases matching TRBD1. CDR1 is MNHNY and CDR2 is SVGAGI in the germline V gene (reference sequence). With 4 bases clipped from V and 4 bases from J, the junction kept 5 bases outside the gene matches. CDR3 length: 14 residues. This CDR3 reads CASSSTGVFYGYTF. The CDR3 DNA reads TGTGCCAGCAGTTCGACAGGGGTTTTCTATGGCTACACCTTC.

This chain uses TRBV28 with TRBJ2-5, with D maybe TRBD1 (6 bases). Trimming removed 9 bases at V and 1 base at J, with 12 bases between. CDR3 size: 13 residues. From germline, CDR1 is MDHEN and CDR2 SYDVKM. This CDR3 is CASERGGQETQYF. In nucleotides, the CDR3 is TGTGCCAGTGAGCGAGGGGGCCAAGAGACCCAGTACTTC.

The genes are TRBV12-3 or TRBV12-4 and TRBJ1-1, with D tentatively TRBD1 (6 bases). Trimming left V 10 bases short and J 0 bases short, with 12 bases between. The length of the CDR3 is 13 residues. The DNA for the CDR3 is TGTGCCACGGGTAGGGGGATGAACACTGAAGCTTTCTTT. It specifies CATGRGMNTEAFF.

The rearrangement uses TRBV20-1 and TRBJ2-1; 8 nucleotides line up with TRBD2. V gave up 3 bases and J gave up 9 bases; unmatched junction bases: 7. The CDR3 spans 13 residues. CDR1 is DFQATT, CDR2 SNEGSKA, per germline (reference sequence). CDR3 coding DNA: TGCAGTGCTAGTCCCCCGGGGGGGGGTGAGCAGTTCTTC. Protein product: CSASPPGGGEQFF.

For the CDR3, the DNA is TGCGCCAGCAGCTTGGACAGGGGGAAGGAAAAACTGTTTTTT. The encoded protein is CASSLDRGKEKLFF. The chain employs TRBV5-1 and TRBJ1-4; TRBD1 aligns across 8 bases. Looked up from germline, CDR1 is SGHRS and CDR2 is YFSETQ. With V trimmed by 0 bases and J by 8 bases, 3 bases remained unmatched. This CDR3 region has 14 residues.

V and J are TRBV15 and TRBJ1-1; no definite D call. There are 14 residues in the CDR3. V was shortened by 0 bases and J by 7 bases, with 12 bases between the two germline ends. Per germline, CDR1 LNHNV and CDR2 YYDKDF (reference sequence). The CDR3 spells CATSRDRGSGEAFF. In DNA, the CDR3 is TGTGCCACCAGCAGAGATCGGGGTAGTGGTGAAGCTTTCTTT.

CDR3 residues: CSVSREADTQYF. The CDR3 nucleotides are TGCAGCGTTTCTAGGGAGGCAGATACGCAGTATTTT. The chain joins TRBV29-1 to TRBJ2-3; the D gene is possibly TRBD2 (6 bases). This CDR3 contains 12 residues. Germline V gives CDR1 SQVTM, CDR2 ANQGSEA. Trimming took 5 bases from V and 4 from J, leaving 10 bases between them.

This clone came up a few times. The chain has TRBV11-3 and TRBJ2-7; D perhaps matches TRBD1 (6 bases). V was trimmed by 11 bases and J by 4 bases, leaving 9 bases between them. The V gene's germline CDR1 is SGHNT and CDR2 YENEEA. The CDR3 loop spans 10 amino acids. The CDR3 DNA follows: TGTGCCTCGCAGGGGTACGAGCAGTACGTC. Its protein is CASQGYEQYV.

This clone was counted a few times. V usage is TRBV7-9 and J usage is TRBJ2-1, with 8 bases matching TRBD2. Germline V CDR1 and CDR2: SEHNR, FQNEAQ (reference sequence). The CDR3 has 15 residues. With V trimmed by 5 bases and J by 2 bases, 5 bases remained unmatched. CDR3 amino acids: CASSASGWTYNEQFF. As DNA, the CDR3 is TGTGCCAGCAGCGCTAGCGGGTGGACCTACAATGAGCAGTTCTTC.

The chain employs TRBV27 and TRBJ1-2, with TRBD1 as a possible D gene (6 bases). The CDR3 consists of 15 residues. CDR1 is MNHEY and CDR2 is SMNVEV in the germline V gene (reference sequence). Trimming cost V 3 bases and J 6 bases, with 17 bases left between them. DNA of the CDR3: TGTGCCAGCAGTTTCCTCAACAGGGAGAGGGATGGCTACACCTTC. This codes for CASSFLNRERDGYTF.

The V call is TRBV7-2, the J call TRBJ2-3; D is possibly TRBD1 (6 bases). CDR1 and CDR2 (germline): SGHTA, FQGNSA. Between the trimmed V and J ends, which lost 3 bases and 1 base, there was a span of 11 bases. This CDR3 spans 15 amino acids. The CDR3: CASSLGAGGTDTQYF. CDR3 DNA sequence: TGTGCCAGCAGCTTGGGGGCTGGGGGCACAGATACGCAGTATTTT.

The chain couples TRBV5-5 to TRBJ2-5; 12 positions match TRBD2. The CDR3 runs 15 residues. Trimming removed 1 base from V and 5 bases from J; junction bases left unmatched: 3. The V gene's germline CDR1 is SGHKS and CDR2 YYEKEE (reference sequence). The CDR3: CASSLSSGRDETQYF. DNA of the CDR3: TGTGCCAGCAGCTTGTCTAGCGGGAGGGATGAGACCCAGTACTTC.

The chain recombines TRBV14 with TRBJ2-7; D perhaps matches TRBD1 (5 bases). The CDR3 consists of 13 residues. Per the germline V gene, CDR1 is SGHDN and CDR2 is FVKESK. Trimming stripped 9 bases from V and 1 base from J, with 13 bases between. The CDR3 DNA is TGTGCCAGGGGAAAAGGGGCGTCCTACGAGCAGTACGTC. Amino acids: CARGKGASYEQYV.

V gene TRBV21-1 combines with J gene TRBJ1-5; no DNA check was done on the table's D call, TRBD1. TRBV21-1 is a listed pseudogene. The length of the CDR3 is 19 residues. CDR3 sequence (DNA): TGTGCCAGCAGTAAAAACCGACGGCAGGGGTTGGAGAGCAATCAGCCCCAGCATTTT. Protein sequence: CASSKNRRQGLESNQPQHF.

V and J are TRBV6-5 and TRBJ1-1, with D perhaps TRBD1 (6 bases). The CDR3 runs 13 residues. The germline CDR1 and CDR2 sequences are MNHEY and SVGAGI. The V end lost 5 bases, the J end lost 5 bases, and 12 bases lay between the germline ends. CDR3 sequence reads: CASSNNRATEAFF. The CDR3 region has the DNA TGTGCCAGCAGTAACAACAGGGCTACTGAAGCTTTCTTT.

The CDR3, as DNA: TGTGCCAGCTCACCCCTCAGGGCCGTTGGTAATTCACCCCTCCACTTT. It yields the protein CASSPLRAVGNSPLHF. The chain uses TRBV18 and TRBJ1-6, with D tentatively TRBD1 (5 bases). CDR3 length: 16 amino acids. Germline V lookup: CDR1 KGHSH, CDR2 LQKENI. V lost 3 bases to trimming and J lost 6 bases, with 15 bases between them.